This T cell receptor (beta chain) was captured in a study of blood T cell repertoires in COVID-19. Source study methods: Amplification with reference gene primers provided the estimates of nucleated cell counts. Libraries were prepared by immunoSEQ multiplex PCR; TCRdb keeps only in-frame clonotypes and omits some of them. That table is the source of V, J and clone size, and D and trimming were worked out from the DNA. The table records approximately 180,000 clones, around 85% of them present only once. The CDR3 is made up of 13 amino acids. Trimming took off 2 bases at V and 5 bases at J, with 9 bases between the two ends.

The clonotype originates from a woman of 80 years or more with acute or convalescent COVID-19. This rearrangement joins TRBV12-3 or TRBV12-4 to TRBJ1-2, with D maybe TRBD1 (5 bases). Material: peripheral blood. The CDR3 bases are TGTGCCAGCAGTTTACGACAGTGGTATGGCTACACCTTC. Its protein is CASSLRQWYGYTF.